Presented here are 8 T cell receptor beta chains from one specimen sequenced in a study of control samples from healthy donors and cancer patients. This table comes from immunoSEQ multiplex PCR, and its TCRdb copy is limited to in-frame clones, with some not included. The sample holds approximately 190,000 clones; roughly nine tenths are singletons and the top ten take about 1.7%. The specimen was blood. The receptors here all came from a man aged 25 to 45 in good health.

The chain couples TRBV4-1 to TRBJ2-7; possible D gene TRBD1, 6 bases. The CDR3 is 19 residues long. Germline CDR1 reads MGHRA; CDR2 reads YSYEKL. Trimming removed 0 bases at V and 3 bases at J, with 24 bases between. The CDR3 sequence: CASSQDIPQNQGHSYEQYF. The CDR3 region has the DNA TGCGCCAGCAGCCAAGATATACCCCAAAATCAGGGACACAGCTACGAGCAGTACTTC.

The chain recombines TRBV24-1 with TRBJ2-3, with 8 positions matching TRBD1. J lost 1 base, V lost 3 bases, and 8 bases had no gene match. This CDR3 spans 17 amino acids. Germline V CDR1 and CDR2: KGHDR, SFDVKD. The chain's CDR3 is CATSDPGQGGGTDTQYF. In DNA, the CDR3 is TGTGCCACCAGTGATCCAGGACAGGGCGGGGGCACAGATACGCAGTATTTT.

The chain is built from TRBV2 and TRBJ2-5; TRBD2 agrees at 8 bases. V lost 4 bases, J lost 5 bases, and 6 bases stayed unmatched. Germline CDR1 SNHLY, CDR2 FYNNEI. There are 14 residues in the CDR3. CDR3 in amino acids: CASSVGTRGETQYF. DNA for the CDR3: TGTGCCAGCAGTGTGGGGACTAGGGGGGAGACCCAGTACTTC. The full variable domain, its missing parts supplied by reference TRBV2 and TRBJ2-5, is EPEVTQTPSHQVTQMGQEVILRCVPISNHLYFYWYRQILGQKVEFLVSFYNNEISEKSEIFDDQFSVERPDGSNFTLKIRSTKLEDSAMYFCASSVGTRGETQYFGPGTRLLVL.

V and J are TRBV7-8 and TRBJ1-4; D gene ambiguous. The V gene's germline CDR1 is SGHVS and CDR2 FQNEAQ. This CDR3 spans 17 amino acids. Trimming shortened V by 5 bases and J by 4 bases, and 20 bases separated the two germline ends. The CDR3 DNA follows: TGTGCCAGCAGCCCAAACCGACGTCTCCTCTATAATGAAAAACTGTTTTTT. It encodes CASSPNRRLLYNEKLFF.

The CDR3 DNA reads as TGTGCCAGCAGTGAATATCACACTGAAGCTTTCTTT. Translated: CASSEYHTEAFF. The chain combines TRBV6-1 with TRBJ1-1; unclear D gene. The germline gives CDR1 MNHNS, CDR2 SASEGT. Trimming cost V 2 bases and J 3 bases, with 4 bases left between them. The CDR3 loop spans 12 amino acids.

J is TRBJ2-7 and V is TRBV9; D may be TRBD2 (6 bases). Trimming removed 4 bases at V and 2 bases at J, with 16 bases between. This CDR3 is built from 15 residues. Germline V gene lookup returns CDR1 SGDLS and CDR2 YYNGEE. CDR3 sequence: CASSPYSGTPYEQYF. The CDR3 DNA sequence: TGTGCCAGCAGCCCCTACTCCGGGACTCCCTACGAGCAGTACTTC.

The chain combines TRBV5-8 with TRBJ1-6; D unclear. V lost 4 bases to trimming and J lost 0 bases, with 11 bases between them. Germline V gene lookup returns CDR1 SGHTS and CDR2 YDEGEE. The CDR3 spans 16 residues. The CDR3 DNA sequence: TGTGCCAGCAGCGTCCCCAGAGGCTCCTATAATTCACCCCTCCACTTT. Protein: CASSVPRGSYNSPLHF.

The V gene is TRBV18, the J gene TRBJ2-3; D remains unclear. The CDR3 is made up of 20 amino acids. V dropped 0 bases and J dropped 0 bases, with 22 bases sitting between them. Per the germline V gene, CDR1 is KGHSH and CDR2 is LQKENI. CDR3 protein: CASSPPQGGSRRSSTDTQYF. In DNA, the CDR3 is TGTGCCAGCTCACCACCCCAAGGTGGTTCCCGGCGTTCTAGCACAGATACGCAGTATTTT.